These 20 T cell receptor beta chains share one sample of origin, sequenced in a study of cytomegalovirus exposure and HLA in healthy donors (dated by TCRdb to between 2016 and 2019). The library was built by means of the immunoSEQ multiplex PCR assay. For the multiplex PCR, a mixture combining 60 forward primers for TCR Vbeta segments and 13 reverse primers for TCR Jbeta segments was used. This is the immuneACCESS table as TCRdb keeps it, with only in-frame sequences that have V and J called. A part of the clones is gone; compared with another copy, unresolved V genes explain less than half, and the rest is unexplained. Counted in this sample were 160,000 or so clones; about 80% of them appeared once. The ten largest clones take up 2.1% of the sample. The sequenced sample consisted of PBMCs. The receptors originated from a middle-aged man in good health and CMV-seronegative.

The rearrangement joins TRBV9 to TRBJ2-3; 10 bases are a match to TRBD2. Germline assignment: CDR1 SGDLS and CDR2 YYNGEE. This CDR3 spans 14 amino acids. J lost 2 bases, V lost 6 bases, and 3 bases had no gene match. As DNA, the CDR3 is TGTGCCAGCACCCTAGCGGGGGACACAGATACGCAGTATTTT. Translating gives CASTLAGDTDTQYF.

The rearrangement joins TRBV5-6 to TRBJ1-2, with 8 bases matching TRBD1. The CDR3 extends over 12 amino acids. Trimming took 3 bases from V and 10 from J; bases not matched to a gene: 5. Germline CDR1 SGHDT, CDR2 YYEEEE. The CDR3 spells CASSYEDRVYTF. DNA of the CDR3: TGTGCCAGCAGCTACGAGGACAGGGTCTACACCTTC. Full variable domain (remainder filled in from reference TRBV5-6 and TRBJ1-2): DAGVTQSPTHLIKTRGQQVTLRCSPKSGHDTVSWYQQALGQGPQFIFQYYEEEERQRGNFPDRFSGHQFPNYSSELNVNALLLGDSALYLCASSYEDRVYTFGSGTRLTVV.

This rearrangement joins TRBV7-2 to TRBJ2-5, with TRBD2 as a possible D gene (6 bases). The CDR3 sequence is 15 residues long. CDR1 and CDR2 from the germline V gene are SGHTA and FQGNSA. Trimming left V 5 bases short and J 11 bases short, with 24 bases between. CDR3 sequence: CASSPTFGPSGEQYF. Written as DNA, the CDR3 is TGTGCCAGCAGCCCAACCTTTGGCCCGTCGGGAGAGCAGTACTTC.

The chain employs TRBV5-4 and TRBJ1-5; 9 positions agree with TRBD1. Germline V gives CDR1 SGHNT, CDR2 YYREEE (reference sequence). Germline trimming cut 4 bases from V and 7 bases from J; bases unmatched to any gene: 6. CDR3 size: 14 residues. In DNA, the CDR3 is TGTGCCAGCAGCGCCGGGACAGGGAACCAGCCCCAGCATTTT. This codes for CASSAGTGNQPQHF.

The gene calls are TRBV11-1 and TRBJ2-2; D is undetermined. Germline CDR1 SGHAT, CDR2 FQDESV (reference sequence). This CDR3 spans 12 amino acids. V lost 5 bases and J 5 bases, leaving 6 bases between the germline ends. The CDR3 loop reads CASSRRTGELFF. In DNA form, the CDR3 reads TGTGCCAGCAGCAGGCGGACCGGGGAGCTGTTTTTT. The full variable domain, with the rest looked up from reference TRBV11-1 and TRBJ2-2, is EAEVAQSPRYKITEKSQAVAFWCDPISGHATLYWYRQILGQGPELLVQFQDESVVDDSQLPKDRFSAERLKGVDSTLKIQPAELGDSAMYLCASSRRTGELFFGEGSRLTVL.

The chain is built from TRBV7-2 and TRBJ2-3; D may be TRBD1 (7 bases). CDR3 length: 15 residues. In germline, CDR1 is SGHTA, CDR2 FQGNSA. Trimming shortened V by 2 bases and J by 6 bases, and 15 bases separated the two germline ends. The CDR3 protein is CASSLQAGGTDTQYF. CDR3 DNA sequence: TGTGCCAGCAGCTTACAGGCAGGGGGGACGGATACGCAGTATTTT.

This clone was found a few times. V and J are TRBV6-6 and TRBJ2-3, with a weak D call TRBD2 (5 bases). The CDR3 contains 13 residues. CDR1 is MNHNY and CDR2 is SVGAGI in the germline V gene (reference sequence). Trimming pared 4 bases from V and 5 bases from J, leaving 10 bases between. The CDR3 reads CASSSGGRDTQYF. The CDR3 bases are TGTGCCAGCAGTTCCGGTGGGAGAGATACGCAGTATTTT.

V usage is TRBV9 and J usage is TRBJ1-3; D call uncertain. The CDR3 has 13 amino acids. The V and J ends lost 4 bases and 4 bases respectively, with 9 bases between them. Per germline, CDR1 SGDLS and CDR2 YYNGEE. CDR3 nucleotide sequence: TGTGCCAGCAGCCCGTTCTCCGGAAACACCATATATTTT. Residues: CASSPFSGNTIYF.

Written as DNA, the CDR3 is TGCAGCGTTGGAGCGGTAGATGAAAAACTGTTTTTT. Protein sequence: CSVGAVDEKLFF. The V gene is TRBV29-1, the J gene TRBJ1-4; no reliable D call. CDR3 size: 12 residues. Germline lookup yields CDR1 SQVTM and CDR2 ANQGSEA. Between the trimmed V and J ends, which lost 4 bases and 6 bases, there was a span of 9 bases.

The chain combines TRBV11-2 with TRBJ2-1; 9 bases map to TRBD2. V lost 3 bases to trimming and J lost 4 bases; unmatched junction nucleotides: 7. From germline, CDR1 is SGHAT and CDR2 FQNNGV. This CDR3 is 16 amino acids long. The CDR3 protein is CASSFKSSGRYNEQFF. CDR3 in DNA: TGTGCCAGCAGCTTTAAATCAAGCGGGAGGTACAATGAGCAGTTCTTC.

The chain employs TRBV6-5 and TRBJ2-1; 10 bases line up with TRBD2. Germline V gives CDR1 MNHEY, CDR2 SVGAGI. The CDR3 is made up of 16 amino acids. V gave up 2 bases and J gave up 5 bases; unmatched junction bases: 6. The CDR3 reads CASSYGPGLAHNEQFF. CDR3 bases: TGTGCCAGCAGTTACGGGCCGGGACTAGCGCACAATGAGCAGTTCTTC.

The V call is TRBV21-1, the J call TRBJ1-5. TRBV21-1 is reported as a pseudogene. The CDR3 totals 13 residues. In nucleotides, the CDR3 is TGTGCCAGCAGCAACCTTTCTAATCAGCCCCAGCATTTT. Translation: CASSNLSNQPQHF.

This chain uses TRBV4-2 with TRBJ2-3; TRBD2 agrees at 9 bases. CDR1 and CDR2 (germline): LGHNA, YNFKEQ. With V trimmed by 1 base and J by 3 bases, 8 bases remained unmatched. The CDR3 covers 17 residues. The CDR3, as DNA: TGTGCCAGCAGCCAAGGTCCCGCGGGAGGGGGTACAGATACGCAGTATTTT. It encodes CASSQGPAGGGTDTQYF.

This chain connects TRBV9 to TRBJ1-3; D ambiguous. Trimming took off 2 bases at V and 0 bases at J, with 6 bases between the two ends. The CDR3 contains 14 residues. CDR1 and CDR2 from the germline V gene are SGDLS and YYNGEE. The CDR3 coding sequence is TGTGCCAGCAGCGTTACTATCTCTGGAAACACCATATATTTT. Its translation: CASSVTISGNTIYF.

The chain couples TRBV6-1 to TRBJ2-7; 8 nucleotides align to TRBD2. Looked up from germline, CDR1 is MNHNS and CDR2 is SASEGT. This CDR3 comprises 14 residues. Trimming removed 7 bases from V and 2 bases from J; junction bases left unmatched: 7. CDR3 coding DNA: TGTGCCAGCAATTTTGCGGGAGGTCCCTACGAGCAGTACTTC. It translates to CASNFAGGPYEQYF.

The gene calls are TRBV2 and TRBJ1-4, with TRBD1 as a possible D gene (6 bases). V was cut by 6 bases and J by 2 bases, with 10 bases left in between. CDR1 and CDR2 from the germline V gene are SNHLY and FYNNEI. CDR3 length: 14 residues. The CDR3, as DNA: TGTGCCAGCAGACAGGGAGAGACTAATGAAAAACTGTTTTTT. This gives the protein CASRQGETNEKLFF. The whole variable domain, remainder taken from reference TRBV2 and TRBJ1-4, is EPEVTQTPSHQVTQMGQEVILRCVPISNHLYFYWYRQILGQKVEFLVSFYNNEISEKSEIFDDQFSVERPDGSNFTLKIRSTKLEDSAMYFCASRQGETNEKLFFGSGTQLSVL.

This clone was seen only once. This sequence joins TRBV2 and TRBJ2-5, with 7 bases that match TRBD2. The CDR3 length is 12 residues. Trimming took 10 bases from V and 2 from J; bases not matched to a gene: 4. Germline-derived CDR1 and CDR2 are SNHLY and FYNNEI. CDR3 loop: CAITSAQETQYF. CDR3 nucleotide sequence: TGTGCCATAACTAGCGCTCAAGAGACCCAGTACTTC.

The gene calls are TRBV7-9 and TRBJ1-1, with D tentatively TRBD1 (5 bases). V was pared by 6 bases and J by 6 bases, with 17 bases between. The CDR3 totals 14 residues. From germline, CDR1 is SEHNR and CDR2 FQNEAQ (reference sequence). CDR3 sequence reads: CASSLGPAGAEAFF. The CDR3 nucleotides read TGTGCCAGCAGTCTCGGGCCGGCGGGGGCTGAAGCTTTCTTT. Together with reference TRBV7-9 and TRBJ1-1, the CDR3 gives the full variable domain: DTGVSQNPRHKITKRGQNVTFRCDPISEHNRLYWYRQTLGQGPEFLTYFQNEAQLEKSRLLSDRFSAERPKGSFSTLEIQRTEQGDSAMYLCASSLGPAGAEAFFGQGTRLTVV.

The chain combines TRBV6-6 with TRBJ2-5; no clear D gene. V was pared by 0 bases and J by 0 bases, with 5 bases between. Germline V lookup: CDR1 MNHNY, CDR2 SVGAGI (reference sequence). The CDR3 loop spans 14 amino acids. CDR3 in amino acids: CASSYSLNQETQYF. Here the CDR3 DNA reads TGTGCCAGCAGTTACTCCCTAAACCAAGAGACCCAGTACTTC.

This rearrangement joins TRBV6-6 to TRBJ2-7, with 7 positions matching TRBD1. Germline CDR1 and CDR2: MNHNY and SVGAGI (reference sequence). Trimming took 0 bases from V and 6 from J; bases not matched to a gene: 5. The CDR3 has 14 residues. This chain's CDR3 is CASSYSGGRSEQYF. The CDR3 coding sequence is TGTGCCAGCAGTTACTCAGGGGGCAGGAGCGAGCAGTACTTC.